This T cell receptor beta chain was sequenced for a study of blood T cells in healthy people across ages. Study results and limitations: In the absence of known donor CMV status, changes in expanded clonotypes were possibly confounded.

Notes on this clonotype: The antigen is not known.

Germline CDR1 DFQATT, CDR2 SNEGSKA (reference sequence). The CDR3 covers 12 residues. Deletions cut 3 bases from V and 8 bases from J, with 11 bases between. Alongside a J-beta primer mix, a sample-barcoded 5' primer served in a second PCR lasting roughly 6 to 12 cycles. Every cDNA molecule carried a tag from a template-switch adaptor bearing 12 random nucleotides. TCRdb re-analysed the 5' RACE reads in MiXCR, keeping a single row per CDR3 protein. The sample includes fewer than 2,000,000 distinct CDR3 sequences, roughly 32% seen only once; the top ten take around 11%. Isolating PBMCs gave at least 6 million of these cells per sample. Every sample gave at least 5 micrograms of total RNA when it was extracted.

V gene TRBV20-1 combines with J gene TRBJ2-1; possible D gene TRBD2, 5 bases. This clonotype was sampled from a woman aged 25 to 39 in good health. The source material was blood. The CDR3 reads CSASYIGDEQFF. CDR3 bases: TGCAGTGCTAGCTACATCGGGGATGAGCAGTTCTTC.